This TCR beta chain originates from a study of response to subunit inactivated influenza vaccine. This CDR3 contains 12 residues. V lost 7 bases, J lost 5 bases, and 5 bases stayed unmatched. Germline V gives CDR1 SEHNR, CDR2 FQNEAQ (reference sequence). TCRdb re-called the RT-PCR reads with MiXCR, one entry per CDR3 protein. Of hundreds of thousands of distinct CDR3 sequences in the sample, about a sixth were seen once. In its sample, this clonotype was seen a few times. V is TRBV7-9 and J is TRBJ2-7, with 7 positions matching TRBD1. Sequences were derived from PBMCs from blood, sampled 11 to 12 days after vaccination. This clonotype was sampled from a man aged 45 to 65 who received an inactivated influenza vaccine. CDR3 loop: CASTRQGHEQYF. In nucleotides, the CDR3 is TGTGCCAGCACCCGACAGGGCCACGAGCAGTACTTC.